These T cell receptor beta chains were read from a single sample in a study of human T cells and chemical hapten exposure. TCRdb re-analysed the RACE reads in MiXCR, keeping a single row per CDR3 protein. The sample contains under 130,000 distinct CDR3 sequences, approximately 9.9% of which appear only once. The sample consisted of whole blood, taken in connection with sensitization to the hapten diphenylcyclopropenone (DPC). The receptors derive from a woman aged 40-49 years with alopecia areata. Some clones in this sample may be carry-over from other donors' samples. The CDR3 runs from the conserved cysteine through the conserved F or W. D genes are given only for firm matches. Size tells how often a clone was seen (once, few, many) or the class of an expanded clone, and some rows leave it out.

14	TRBD2	few	TRBV6-2/TRBV6-3	TRBJ2-3	TGTGCCAGCAGACAAAGCGGGATGATAGATACGCAGTATTTT	CASRQSGMIDTQYF
12	-	many	TRBV7-9	TRBJ1-6	TGTGCCAGCAGCTTTGCTGAGTCTCCCCTCCACTTT	CASSFAESPLHF
15	-	-	TRBV28	TRBJ2-7	TGTGCCAGCAGTTTCCTGACGAGCGGAGCCTACGAGCAGTACTTC	CASSFLTSGAYEQYF
13	-	-	TRBV7-2	TRBJ2-2	TGTGCCAGCACCCCGACGGGTTTCGGGGAGCTGTTTTTT	CASTPTGFGELFF
14	-	many	TRBV28	TRBJ2-7	TGTGCCAGCAGTACTCTCGCCTACTCCTACGAGCAGTACTTC	CASSTLAYSYEQYF
11	-	many	TRBV28	TRBJ2-1	TGTGCCAGCAGTCCCTATAATGAGCAGTTCTTC	CASSPYNEQFF
15	-	few	TRBV7-2	TRBJ1-5	TGTGCCAGCAGCCCCCGGTTGTGGGGCAGCCAGCCCCAGCATTTT	CASSPRLWGSQPQHF
15	-	many	TRBV7-9	TRBJ2-5	TGTGCCAGCAGCTGGGGGCCGGGAAACCAAGAGACCCAGTACTTC	CASSWGPGNQETQYF
15	TRBD1	-	TRBV20-1	TRBJ1-1	TGCAGTGCTAGGCCAGGGGGCACGAGGAACACTGAAGCTTTCTTT	CSARPGGTRNTEAFF
14	-	few	TRBV10-2	TRBJ1-4	TGCGCCAGCAGAGATGCAGGGTGGAATGAAAAACTGTTTTTT	CASRDAGWNEKLFF
14	-	few	TRBV9	TRBJ2-7	TGTGCCAGCAGCGTAGAGCCCGCGGCCTACGAGCAGTACTTC	CASSVEPAAYEQYF
13	-	-	TRBV7-3	TRBJ2-5	TGTGCCAGCAGCTTAACGAGGGACGAGACCCAGTACTTC	CASSLTRDETQYF
15	TRBD2	-	TRBV20-1	TRBJ2-3	TGCAGTGCTTTTCCACTAGCGGGAGGATCCGATACGCAGTATTTT	CSAFPLAGGSDTQYF
14	-	-	TRBV19	TRBJ1-4	TGTGCCAGTAGTATATCCGGGCCGGCTGAAAAACTGTTTTTT	CASSISGPAEKLFF
15	TRBD2	many	TRBV7-2	TRBJ2-2	TGTGCCAGCAGCCTAGCGGGAGGGCCATACGGGGAGCTGTTTTTT	CASSLAGGPYGELFF
14	TRBD1	-	TRBV3-1	TRBJ2-5	TGTGCCAGCAGCCTCCAGGGGGCGCGGGAGACCCAGTACTTC	CASSLQGARETQYF
12	-	-	TRBV3-1	TRBJ2-7	TGTGCCAGCAGCCAGGCCCCGGACGAGCAGTACTTC	CASSQAPDEQYF
13	-	many	TRBV5-1	TRBJ2-7	TGCGCCAGCAGCTTGTCCGTTACTGGTGAGCAGTACTTC	CASSLSVTGEQYF
15	TRBD1	many	TRBV6-1	TRBJ1-2	TGTGCCAGCAGTGAACCCGGACAGGGGGCTGGAGGCTACACCTTC	CASSEPGQGAGGYTF
13	-	few	TRBV12-3/TRBV12-4	TRBJ2-7	TGTGCCAGCAGTTTAAGTGCCTCCTACGAGCAGTACTTC	CASSLSASYEQYF
15	-	-	TRBV6-5	TRBJ2-6	TGTGCCAGCAGTGAGTCAGGGGTCGGGGCCAACGTCCTGACTTTC	CASSESGVGANVLTF
13	TRBD1	-	TRBV9	TRBJ2-7	TGTGCCAGCAGCGTAGAACCCGAAGGACAGGAGTACTTC	CASSVEPEGQEYF
14	-	many	TRBV7-2	TRBJ1-5	TGTGCCAGCAGCCGGGGCGGGGTAAATCAGCCCCAGCATTTT	CASSRGGVNQPQHF
13	-	many	TRBV29-1	TRBJ2-2	TGCAGCGTTGTCCCGGGCGGCGGCGGGGAGCTGTTTTTT	CSVVPGGGGELFF
13	-	many	TRBV20-1	TRBJ2-3	TGCAGTGCTAGGGGTTCAGGCTCTGATACGCAGTATTTT	CSARGSGSDTQYF
12	-	-	TRBV6-2/TRBV6-3	TRBJ2-7	TGTGCCAGCACTCGGGGATCCTACGAGCAGTACTTC	CASTRGSYEQYF
14	-	-	TRBV28	TRBJ2-1	TGTGCCAGCAGTCTATCAAACAGCGAGGCAGAGCAGTTCTTC	CASSLSNSEAEQFF
16	-	-	TRBV7-2	TRBJ1-5	TGTGCCAGCAGCGCCAACGCTCCCACAGGGAACCAGCCCCAGCATTTT	CASSANAPTGNQPQHF
15	TRBD1	many	TRBV4-2	TRBJ1-4	TGTGCCAGCAGCCAAGATCTACAGGGGATGGAAAAACTGTTTTTT	CASSQDLQGMEKLFF
16	TRBD2	many	TRBV9	TRBJ2-1	TGTGCCAGCAGCCCACGAGTTGGCGGGGGTGGCAATGAGCAGTTCTTC	CASSPRVGGGGNEQFF